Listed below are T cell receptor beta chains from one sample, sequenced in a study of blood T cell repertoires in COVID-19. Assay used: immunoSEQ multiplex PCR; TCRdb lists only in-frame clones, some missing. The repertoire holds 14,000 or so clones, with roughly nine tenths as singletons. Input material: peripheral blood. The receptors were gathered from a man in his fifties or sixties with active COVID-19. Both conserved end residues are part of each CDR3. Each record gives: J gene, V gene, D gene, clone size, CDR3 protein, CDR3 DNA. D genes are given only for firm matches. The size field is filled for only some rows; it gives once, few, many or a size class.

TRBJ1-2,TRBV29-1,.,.,CSGDGLGNGYTF,TGCAGCGGAGACGGACTCGGAAATGGCTACACCTTC
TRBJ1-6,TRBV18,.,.,CASSPFRESPLHF,TGTGCCAGCTCACCATTCCGGGAATCACCCCTCCACTTT
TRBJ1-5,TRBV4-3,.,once,CASSQDRGNNQPQHF,TGCGCCAGCAGCCAAGACAGGGGAAACAATCAGCCCCAGCATTTT
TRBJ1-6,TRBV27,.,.,CATTDGQRNSPLHF,TGTGCCACCACAGATGGACAGAGAAATTCACCCCTCCACTTT
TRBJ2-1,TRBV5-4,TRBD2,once,CASSLPSGRGEQFF,TGTGCCAGCAGCTTGCCTAGCGGGAGGGGGGAGCAGTTCTTC
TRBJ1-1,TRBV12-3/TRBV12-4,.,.,CASSLGYLLSFF,TGTGCCAGCAGTTTAGGCTATCTGTTATCTTTCTTT
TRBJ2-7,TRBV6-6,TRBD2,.,CASSTGLAGEQYF,TGTGCCAGCAGTACCGGACTAGCGGGAGAGCAGTACTTC
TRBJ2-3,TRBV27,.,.,CASSRGWGTTDTQYF,TGTGCCAGCAGCCGAGGGTGGGGAACCACAGATACGCAGTATTTT
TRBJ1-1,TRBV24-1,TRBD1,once,CATRRGQGGNTEAFF,TGTGCCACCAGGAGAGGGCAGGGGGGAAACACTGAAGCTTTCTTT
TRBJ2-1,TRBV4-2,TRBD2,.,CASSQDSLARVPRLNEQFF,TGTGCCAGCAGCCAAGATTCACTAGCGAGAGTTCCCCGACTCAATGAGCAGTTCTTC
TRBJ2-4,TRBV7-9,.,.,CASSLAMGWEDQYF,TGTGCCAGCAGCTTAGCGATGGGATGGGAGGATCAGTACTTC
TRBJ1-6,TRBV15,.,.,CATQTDYNSPLHF,TGTGCCACGCAGACAGATTATAATTCACCCCTCCACTTT
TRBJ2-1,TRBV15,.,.,CATSALSGVKFF,TGTGCCACCAGCGCCCTTAGCGGAGTCAAGTTCTTC
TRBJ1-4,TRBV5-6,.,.,CASTPSRSETEKLFF,TGTGCCAGCACCCCCAGTAGGAGCGAGACTGAAAAACTGTTTTTT
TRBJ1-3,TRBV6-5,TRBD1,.,CASSRQGGGNTIYF,TGTGCCAGCAGTCGACAGGGTGGAGGAAACACCATATATTTT